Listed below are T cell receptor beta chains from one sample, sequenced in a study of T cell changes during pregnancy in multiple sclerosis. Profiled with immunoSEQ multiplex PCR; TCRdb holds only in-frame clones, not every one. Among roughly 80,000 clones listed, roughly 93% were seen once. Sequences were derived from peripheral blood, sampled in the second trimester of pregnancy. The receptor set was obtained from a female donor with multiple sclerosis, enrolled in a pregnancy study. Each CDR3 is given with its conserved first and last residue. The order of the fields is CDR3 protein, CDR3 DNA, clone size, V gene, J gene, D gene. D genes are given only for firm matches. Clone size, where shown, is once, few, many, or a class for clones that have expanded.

CASRKGVSYNSPLYF,TGTGCCAGCAGAAAGGGAGTTTCCTATAATTCACCCCTCTACTTT,-,TRBV28,TRBJ1-6,-
CASSPDYRTSGGQLYEQYF,TGCGCCAGCAGCCCGGACTACAGGACTAGCGGGGGACAACTTTACGAGCAGTACTTC,-,TRBV5-1,TRBJ2-7,TRBD2
CASSVLLAADTQYF,TGTGCCAGCAGCGTACTCCTAGCGGCAGATACGCAGTATTTT,-,TRBV9,TRBJ2-3,TRBD2
CASSRTGGQETQYF,TGTGCTAGCAGCCGAACAGGGGGCCAAGAGACCCAGTACTTC,-,TRBV7-7,TRBJ2-5,TRBD1
CASNLLPEGEAFF,TGCGCCAGCAACCTCCTCCCGGAGGGTGAAGCTTTCTTT,few,TRBV10-2,TRBJ1-1,-
CASSYGLYTGELFF,TGTGCCAGCAGTTACGGACTGTACACCGGGGAGCTGTTTTTT,-,TRBV6-5,TRBJ2-2,-
CASSFRTPKTGGSYEQYF,TGTGCCAGCAGTTTCCGGACTCCCAAAACGGGGGGCTCCTACGAGCAGTACTTC,-,TRBV28,TRBJ2-7,TRBD2
CASSQDPGLGARGYGYTF,TGCGCCAGCAGTCAAGATCCCGGTTTAGGGGCGCGCGGCTATGGCTACACCTTC,-,TRBV4-1,TRBJ1-2,-
CASSLGTSGGASDTQYF,TGCGCCAGCAGCTTGGGGACTAGCGGGGGGGCGTCAGATACGCAGTATTTT,-,TRBV5-1,TRBJ2-3,TRBD2
CASLPTGTSRTDTQYF,TGTGCCAGTCTCCCTACCGGGACTAGCCGCACAGATACGCAGTATTTT,-,TRBV19,TRBJ2-3,TRBD2
CASSLMWDREFGSYNEQFF,TGTGCCAGCAGCTTAATGTGGGACAGGGAGTTCGGGTCCTACAATGAGCAGTTCTTC,few,TRBV13,TRBJ2-1,TRBD1
CASSPGQGRTEAFF,TGTGCCAGCAGCCCGGGACAGGGGCGAACTGAAGCTTTCTTT,-,TRBV5-5,TRBJ1-1,TRBD1
CASFRDDRSWGEAFF,TGTGCCAGTTTTAGGGATGACAGGTCGTGGGGTGAAGCTTTCTTT,-,TRBV19,TRBJ1-1,-
CASSPPPLNSPLHF,TGTGCCAGCAGCCCCCCCCCGTTGAATTCACCCCTCCACTTT,-,TRBV14,TRBJ1-6,-
CASSPGTGGSYEQYF,TGTGCCAGCTCCCCCGGGACAGGTGGCTCCTACGAGCAGTACTTC,-,TRBV18,TRBJ2-7,TRBD1
CASSQTGGVGGYTF,TGTGCCAGCAGTCAAACAGGGGGCGTCGGTGGCTACACCTTC,once,TRBV13,TRBJ1-2,TRBD1
CAIGGQGSNYGYTF,TGTGCCATCGGCGGACAGGGATCGAACTATGGCTACACCTTC,-,TRBV10-3,TRBJ1-2,TRBD1
CASSGSGEKLFF,TGTGCCAGCAGCGGGTCGGGTGAAAAACTGTTTTTT,-,TRBV9,TRBJ1-4,-
CASSLLSGAAQNTEAFF,TGCGCCAGCAGCTTATTAAGTGGGGCGGCACAGAACACTGAAGCTTTCTTT,-,TRBV5-1,TRBJ1-1,-
CASSVRDKTNTGELFF,TGTGCCAGCAGCGTAAGGGACAAAACGAACACCGGGGAGCTGTTTTTT,-,TRBV5-4,TRBJ2-2,-
CASSDSKGPGTDTQYF,TGTGCCAGCAGTGACTCGAAGGGGCCAGGCACAGATACGCAGTATTTT,-,TRBV6-4,TRBJ2-3,-
CASSSTGGVFHF,TGTGCCAGCAGTTCTACAGGGGGAGTTTTCCATTTT,-,TRBV27,TRBJ1-5,TRBD1
CASSQPYRDTQYF,TGCGCCAGCAGCCAACCCTACAGGGATACGCAGTATTTT,-,TRBV4-1,TRBJ2-3,-
CASSVEGDIYAEAFF,TGTGCCAGCAGCGTAGAGGGGGATATATACGCAGAAGCTTTCTTT,-,TRBV9,TRBJ1-1,-
CAWSFRNQPQHF,TGTGCCTGGAGTTTCCGGAATCAGCCCCAGCATTTT,once,TRBV30,TRBJ1-5,-
CASGGAADEQFF,TGTGCCAGCGGGGGGGCCGCAGATGAGCAGTTCTTC,-,TRBV2,TRBJ2-1,-
CSVEGGGGSYNEQFF,TGCAGCGTTGAAGGGGGAGGGGGGTCCTACAATGAGCAGTTCTTC,-,TRBV29-1,TRBJ2-1,-
CASVGGVLSNQPQHF,TGTGCCAGCGTAGGAGGGGTCCTTAGCAATCAGCCCCAGCATTTT,-,TRBV6-6,TRBJ1-5,-
CASSSQGGVKFF,TGTGCCAGCAGCTCACAGGGGGGGGTGAAGTTCTTC,once,TRBV2,TRBJ2-1,-
CASSQDPAVETQYF,TGTGCCAGCAGCCAAGATCCGGCGGTGGAGACCCAGTACTTC,-,TRBV14,TRBJ2-5,-
CASRTRLAGGSYNEQFF,TGTGCCAGCAGGACACGACTAGCGGGAGGGTCCTACAATGAGCAGTTCTTC,once,TRBV27,TRBJ2-1,TRBD2
CASSTRQGTSPLHF,TGTGCCAGCAGCACCCGACAGGGAACTTCACCCCTCCACTTT,-,TRBV11-2,TRBJ1-6,TRBD1
CASSLSTGGTDTQYF,TGTGCCAGCAGCTTGTCCACAGGGGGCACAGATACGCAGTATTTT,-,TRBV7-9,TRBJ2-3,TRBD1
CSGDNSYEQYF,TGCAGTGGGGACAACTCCTACGAGCAGTACTTC,-,TRBV20-1,TRBJ2-7,-
CASSQLTGTGLNEKLFF,TGCGCCAGCAGCCAACTTACCGGGACAGGGTTAAATGAAAAACTGTTTTTT,-,TRBV4-1,TRBJ1-4,TRBD1
CAWSRRPQGNQPQHF,TGTGCCTGGAGTCGTCGCCCTCAGGGTAATCAGCCCCAGCATTTT,once,TRBV30,TRBJ1-5,-
CASAGTMFNEQFF,TGCGCCAGCGCGGGGACTATGTTCAATGAGCAGTTCTTC,-,TRBV5-1,TRBJ2-1,TRBD2
CASTVRAVSSYEQYF,TGTGCCAGCACGGTCCGAGCTGTTAGCTCCTACGAGCAGTACTTC,once,TRBV2,TRBJ2-7,-
CASSPSDRGDTQYF,TGCGCCAGCAGCCCGTCGGACAGGGGGGATACGCAGTATTTT,-,TRBV4-1,TRBJ2-3,TRBD1
CASSPGSGRRGYTF,TGTGCCAGCAGTCCGGGTTCGGGTCGAAGGGGCTACACCTTC,-,TRBV2,TRBJ1-2,-
CASSLVGAGPVHEQFF,TGTGCCAGCAGCTTAGTTGGAGCGGGGCCGGTCCATGAGCAGTTCTTC,-,TRBV11-2,TRBJ2-1,TRBD2
CASSLPGQGNSPLHF,TGTGCCAGCAGCTTACCGGGACAGGGTAATTCACCCCTCCACTTT,-,TRBV7-9,TRBJ1-6,TRBD1
CASSRDRGRNEQFF,TGTGCCAGTAGCCGGGACAGGGGGCGGAATGAGCAGTTCTTC,-,TRBV19,TRBJ2-1,TRBD1
CASSLAMSGNEKLFF,TGCGCCAGCAGCTTGGCCATGTCGGGTAATGAAAAACTGTTTTTT,few,TRBV5-1,TRBJ1-4,-
CASSRTDSGIEAFF,TGCGCCAGCAGCCGCACGGACAGCGGTATTGAAGCTTTCTTT,-,TRBV5-1,TRBJ1-1,-
CASSYSDRDPYEQYF,TGTGCCAGCAGTTACTCGGACAGGGATCCTTACGAGCAGTACTTC,-,TRBV6-6,TRBJ2-7,TRBD1
CASRPGDTGELFF,TGTGCCAGCAGACCAGGGGACACCGGGGAGCTGTTTTTT,-,TRBV6-5,TRBJ2-2,-
CASSDPGDQPQHF,TGTGCCAGCAGTGACCCAGGGGATCAGCCCCAGCATTTT,-,TRBV6-4,TRBJ1-5,-
CASSSRQGQGYEQFF,TGTGCCAGCAGCAGCAGACAGGGGCAAGGGTATGAGCAGTTCTTC,-,TRBV7-6,TRBJ2-1,TRBD1
CASSVGRIPDTQYF,TGTGCCAGCAGCGTTGGCAGGATACCTGATACGCAGTATTTT,-,TRBV9,TRBJ2-3,-
CASSLSNRASYEQYF,TGTGCCAGCAGTCTAAGTAACAGAGCCTCCTACGAGCAGTACTTC,once,TRBV27,TRBJ2-7,-
CASSPDSPAGANVLTF,TGTGCCAGCTCACCGGACAGTCCTGCGGGGGCCAACGTCCTGACTTTC,-,TRBV18,TRBJ2-6,-
CASSEASGGVTDTQYF,TGCGCCAGCAGTGAAGCTAGCGGGGGGGTAACAGATACGCAGTATTTT,-,TRBV10-2,TRBJ2-3,TRBD2
CASSPGTGNTEAFF,TGCGCCAGCAGCCCTGGGACAGGGAACACTGAAGCTTTCTTT,-,TRBV5-1,TRBJ1-1,TRBD1
CATRGSGGDNEQFF,TGTGCCACCAGGGGTAGCGGGGGAGACAATGAGCAGTTCTTC,once,TRBV15,TRBJ2-1,TRBD2
CASSQDPGGLGFYGYTF,TGTGCCAGCAGCCAAGACCCAGGGGGCTTGGGATTCTATGGCTACACCTTC,-,TRBV4-2,TRBJ1-2,TRBD1
CASSEWGLRSYEQYF,TGTGCCAGCAGTGAATGGGGCCTACGCTCCTACGAGCAGTACTTC,-,TRBV6-1,TRBJ2-7,-
CASSAGQAVGELFF,TGTGCCAGCAGCGCTGGACAAGCTGTAGGGGAGCTGTTTTTT,-,TRBV6-4,TRBJ2-2,-
CASKDSGGYNEQFF,TGTGCCAGCAAAGATAGCGGGGGCTACAATGAGCAGTTCTTC,-,TRBV25-1,TRBJ2-1,TRBD2